This T cell receptor beta chain was sequenced for a study of cytomegalovirus exposure and HLA in healthy donors. Background on the study: An early data release held about 85 million unique TCRs from HLA-typed donors. Out of 398 genotyped donors, less than 85% belonged to the Caucasian-associated ancestry cluster.

The ends were cut back, 4 bases at V and 0 bases at J, with 15 bases in the middle. The germline V gene has CDR1 SQVTM and CDR2 ANQGSEA. This CDR3 is 15 amino acids long. PCR used 60 Vbeta primers and 13 Jbeta primers. Profiling relied on immunoSEQ multiplex PCR, and the TCRdb table lists in-frame clones only, not all of them. The table includes 150,000 to 200,000 clones, approximately 85% detected once. A note on this clone: The antigen remains unidentified.

Study-level results: Upon later analysis, TCR association rates were observed to vary by HLA locus, being highest for DRB1 and lowest for HLA-C. The study recorded more than 150 TCR beta chains that were cytomegalovirus-associated.

The clonotype comes from a man between 18 and 35 years old in good health and CMV-seropositive. Sequencing was done on a sample of PBMCs. The rearrangement uses TRBV29-1 and TRBJ1-1; TRBD1 is a possible D gene (5 bases). CDR3 nucleotide sequence: TGCAGCGTTGGGGGGGGATGGGGCATGAACACTGAAGCTTTCTTT. Its protein product is CSVGGGWGMNTEAFF.